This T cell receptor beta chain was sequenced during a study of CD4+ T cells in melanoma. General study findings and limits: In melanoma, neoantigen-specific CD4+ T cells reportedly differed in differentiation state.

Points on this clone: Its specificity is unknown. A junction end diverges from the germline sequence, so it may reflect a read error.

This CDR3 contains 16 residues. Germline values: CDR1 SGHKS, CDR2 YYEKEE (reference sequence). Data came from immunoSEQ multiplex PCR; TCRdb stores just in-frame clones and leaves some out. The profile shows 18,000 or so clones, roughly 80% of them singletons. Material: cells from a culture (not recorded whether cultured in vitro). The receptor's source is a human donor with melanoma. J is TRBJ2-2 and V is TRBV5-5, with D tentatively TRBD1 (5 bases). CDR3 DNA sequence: TGTGCCAGCAGTTTGGGGTCAGGGACGAACACCGGGGAGCTGTTTTTT. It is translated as CASSLGSGTNTGELFF.